The count of the clone carrying this T cell receptor (beta chain) is one. Its specificity is not known. Data came from immunoSEQ multiplex PCR; TCRdb stores just in-frame clones and leaves some out. Among 180,000 or so clones listed, around 95% were seen once. This sample is part of a study of T cell responses to AZD1222 COVID-19 vaccine. Whole-study findings and limits: There were mostly white British donors and more females than males, and clonal diversity was possibly underestimated. Only a handful of AZD1222 recipients tested seropositive at baseline.

The germline V gene encodes CDR1 SGHNT and CDR2 YENEEA. The V and J ends lost 5 bases and 5 bases respectively, with 6 bases between them. This CDR3 has 12 residues. The chain carries TRBV11-3 and TRBJ2-2, with D hard to call. The sequence derives from an adult in good health. The sequencing here drew on peripheral blood, taken on day 0 of AZD1222 vaccination. This CDR3 is CASSRITGELFF. CDR3 bases: TGTGCCAGCAGCCGCATAACCGGGGAGCTGTTTTTT.